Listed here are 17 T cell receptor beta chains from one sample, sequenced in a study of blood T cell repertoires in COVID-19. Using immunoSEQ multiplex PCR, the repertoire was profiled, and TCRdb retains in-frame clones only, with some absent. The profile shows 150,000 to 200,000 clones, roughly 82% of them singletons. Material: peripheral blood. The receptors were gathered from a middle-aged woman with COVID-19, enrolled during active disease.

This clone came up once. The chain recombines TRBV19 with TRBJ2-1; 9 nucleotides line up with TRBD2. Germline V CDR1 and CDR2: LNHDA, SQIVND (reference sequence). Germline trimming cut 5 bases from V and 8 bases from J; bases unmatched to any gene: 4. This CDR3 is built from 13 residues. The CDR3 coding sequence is TGTGCCAGTAGTTTAAGACTAGCGGATGAGCAGTTCTTC. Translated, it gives CASSLRLADEQFF.

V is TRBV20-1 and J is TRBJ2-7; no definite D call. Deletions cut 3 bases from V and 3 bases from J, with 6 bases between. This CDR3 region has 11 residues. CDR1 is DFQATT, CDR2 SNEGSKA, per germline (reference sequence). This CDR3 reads CSASLGYEQYF. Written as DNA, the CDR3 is TGCAGTGCTAGTCTCGGCTACGAGCAGTACTTC.

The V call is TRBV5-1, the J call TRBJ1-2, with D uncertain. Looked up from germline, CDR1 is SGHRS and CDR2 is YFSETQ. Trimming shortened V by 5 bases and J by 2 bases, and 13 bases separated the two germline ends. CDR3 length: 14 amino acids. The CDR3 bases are TGCGCCAGCAGATTGAACCAGGCAAACTATGGCTACACCTTC. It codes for CASRLNQANYGYTF.

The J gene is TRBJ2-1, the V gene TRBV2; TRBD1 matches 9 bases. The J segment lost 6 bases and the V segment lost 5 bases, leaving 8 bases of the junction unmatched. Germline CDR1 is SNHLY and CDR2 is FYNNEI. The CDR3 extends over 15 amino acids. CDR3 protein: CASSITGTGLNEQFF. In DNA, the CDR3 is TGTGCCAGCAGTATAACCGGGACAGGGCTCAATGAGCAGTTCTTC.

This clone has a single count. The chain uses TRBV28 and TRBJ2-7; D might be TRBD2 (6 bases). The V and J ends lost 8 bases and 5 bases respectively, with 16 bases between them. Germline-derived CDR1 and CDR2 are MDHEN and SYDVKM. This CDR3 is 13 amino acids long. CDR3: CASGLGGPHEQYF. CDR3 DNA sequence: TGTGCCAGCGGTCTGGGGGGACCCCACGAGCAGTACTTC.

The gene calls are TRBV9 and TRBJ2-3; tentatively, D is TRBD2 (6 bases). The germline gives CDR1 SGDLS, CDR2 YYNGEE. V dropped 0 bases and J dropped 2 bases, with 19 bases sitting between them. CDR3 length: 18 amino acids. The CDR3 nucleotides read TGTGCCAGCAGCGTAGACGGAGGGCGGCGGATCGCCACAGATACGCAGTATTTT. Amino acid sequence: CASSVDGGRRIATDTQYF.

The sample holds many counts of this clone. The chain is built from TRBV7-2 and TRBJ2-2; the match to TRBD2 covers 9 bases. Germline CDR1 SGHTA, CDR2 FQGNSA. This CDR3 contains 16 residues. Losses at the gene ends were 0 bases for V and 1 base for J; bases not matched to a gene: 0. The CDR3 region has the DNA TGTGCCAGCAGCTTAGCTAGCGGGAGGAACACCGGGGAGCTGTTTTTT. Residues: CASSLASGRNTGELFF.

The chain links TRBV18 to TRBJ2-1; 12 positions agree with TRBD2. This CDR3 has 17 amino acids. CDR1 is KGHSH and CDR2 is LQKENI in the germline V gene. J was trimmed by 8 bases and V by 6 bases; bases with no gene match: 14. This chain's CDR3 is CASSPYPTSGSLDEQFF. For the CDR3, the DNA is TGTGCCAGCTCGCCATACCCGACTAGCGGGAGTTTGGATGAGCAGTTCTTC.

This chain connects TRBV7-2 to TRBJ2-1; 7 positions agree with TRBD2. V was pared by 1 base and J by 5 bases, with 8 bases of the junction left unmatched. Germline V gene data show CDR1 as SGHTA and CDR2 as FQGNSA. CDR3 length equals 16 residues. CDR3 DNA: TGTGCCAGCAGCTTAGTCCGGACTAGAAGGAACAATGAGCAGTTCTTC. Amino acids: CASSLVRTRRNNEQFF.

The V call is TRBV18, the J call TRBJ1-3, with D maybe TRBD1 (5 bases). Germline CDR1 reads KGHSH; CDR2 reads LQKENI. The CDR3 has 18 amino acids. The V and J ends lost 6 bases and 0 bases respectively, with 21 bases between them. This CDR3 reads CASSEHPPLTVSGNTIYF. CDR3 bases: TGTGCCAGCTCCGAACACCCCCCCTTGACAGTCTCTGGAAACACCATATATTTT.

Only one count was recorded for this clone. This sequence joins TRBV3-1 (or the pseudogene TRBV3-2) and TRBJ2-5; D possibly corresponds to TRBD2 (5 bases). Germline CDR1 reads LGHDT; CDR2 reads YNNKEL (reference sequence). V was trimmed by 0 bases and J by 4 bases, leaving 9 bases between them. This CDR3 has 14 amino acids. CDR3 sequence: CASSQDVRGETQYF. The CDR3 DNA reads TGTGCCAGCAGCCAAGACGTCCGGGGAGAGACCCAGTACTTC.

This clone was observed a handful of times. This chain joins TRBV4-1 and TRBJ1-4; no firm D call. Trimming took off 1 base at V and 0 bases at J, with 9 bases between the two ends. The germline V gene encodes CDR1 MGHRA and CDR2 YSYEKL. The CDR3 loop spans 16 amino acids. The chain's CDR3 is CASSQVQFATNEKLFF. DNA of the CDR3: TGCGCCAGCAGCCAAGTGCAGTTCGCAACTAATGAAAAACTGTTTTTT.

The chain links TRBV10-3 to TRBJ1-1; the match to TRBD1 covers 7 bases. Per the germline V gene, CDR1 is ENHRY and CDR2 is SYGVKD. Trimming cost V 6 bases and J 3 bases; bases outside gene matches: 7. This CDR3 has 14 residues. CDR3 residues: CAISETGLDTEAFF. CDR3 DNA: TGTGCCATCAGCGAGACAGGGCTAGACACTGAAGCTTTCTTT.

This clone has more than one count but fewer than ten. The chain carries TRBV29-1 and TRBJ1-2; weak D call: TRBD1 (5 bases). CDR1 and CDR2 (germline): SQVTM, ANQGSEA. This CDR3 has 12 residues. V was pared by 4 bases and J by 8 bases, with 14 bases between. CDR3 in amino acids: CSVGQNSWGYTF. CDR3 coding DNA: TGCAGCGTTGGACAGAACTCCTGGGGCTACACCTTC.

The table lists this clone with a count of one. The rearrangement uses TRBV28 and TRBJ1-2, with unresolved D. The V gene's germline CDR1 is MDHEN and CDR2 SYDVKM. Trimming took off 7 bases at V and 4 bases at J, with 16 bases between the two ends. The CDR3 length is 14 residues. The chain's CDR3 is CASTSEGPRYGYTF. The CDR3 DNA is TGTGCCAGCACCTCGGAGGGCCCGCGCTATGGCTACACCTTC.

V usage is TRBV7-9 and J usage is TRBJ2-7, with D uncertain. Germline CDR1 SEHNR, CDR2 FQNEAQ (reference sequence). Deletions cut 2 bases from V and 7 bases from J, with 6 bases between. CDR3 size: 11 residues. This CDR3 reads CASSLTSEQYF. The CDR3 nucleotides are TGTGCCAGCAGCTTAACAAGTGAGCAGTACTTC. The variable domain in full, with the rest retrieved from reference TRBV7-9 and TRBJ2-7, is DTGVSQNPRHKITKRGQNVTFRCDPISEHNRLYWYRQTLGQGPEFLTYFQNEAQLEKSRLLSDRFSAERPKGSFSTLEIQRTEQGDSAMYLCASSLTSEQYFGPGTRLTVT.

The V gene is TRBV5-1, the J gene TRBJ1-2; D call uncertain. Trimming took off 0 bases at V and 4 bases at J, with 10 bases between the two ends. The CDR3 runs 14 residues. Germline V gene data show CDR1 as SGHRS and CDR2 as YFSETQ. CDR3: CASSLDPGPYGYTF. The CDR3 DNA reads TGCGCCAGCAGCTTGGATCCAGGCCCCTATGGCTACACCTTC.